These 9 T cell receptor beta chains share one sample of origin, sequenced in a study of T cells in Graves' hyperthyroidism and ophthalmopathy. TCR beta CDR3 regions were amplified from RNA transcripts. Carried out on the TCR CDR3, a first-round RT-PCR used the HTBI primer set. One entry per CDR3 protein, called by TCRdb with MiXCR from the multiplex PCR reads. The sample contains hundreds of thousands of distinct CDR3 sequences, about 17% of which appear only once. Sequencing was performed on blood. The source is a woman aged 60 to 75 with Graves' ophthalmopathy.

The rearrangement links TRBV20-1 to TRBJ1-5; D is uncertain. Looked up from germline, CDR1 is DFQATT and CDR2 is SNEGSKA (reference sequence). The CDR3 runs 15 residues. V was pared by 6 bases and J by 0 bases, with 15 bases between. CDR3 sequence reads: CSACPGRYSNQPQHF. The CDR3 region has the DNA TGCAGTGCCTGCCCGGGCCGATATAGCAATCAGCCCCAGCATTTT.

This chain connects TRBV7-9 to TRBJ2-1; 15 positions agree with TRBD2. V lost 4 bases to trimming and J lost 0 bases; unmatched junction nucleotides: 13. The CDR3 loop spans 21 amino acids. The germline gives CDR1 SEHNR, CDR2 FQNEAQ (reference sequence). CDR3 bases: TGTGCCAGCAGCTCGACGCAACCGGGACTAGCGGGGGGAAGCTCCTACAATGAGCAGTTCTTC. It is translated as CASSSTQPGLAGGSSYNEQFF.

The chain carries TRBV19 and TRBJ2-3, with TRBD2 matching 11 bases. In germline, CDR1 is LNHDA, CDR2 SQIVND (reference sequence). J was trimmed by 4 bases and V by 4 bases; bases with no gene match: 22. The CDR3 spans 21 residues. This chain's CDR3 is CASSKKPGWSSGGTRADTQYF. CDR3 bases: TGTGCCAGTAGTAAAAAACCAGGGTGGTCTAGCGGGGGGACTCGGGCAGATACGCAGTATTTT.

This clonotype was detected many times. The J gene is TRBJ2-3, the V gene TRBV20-1; the D gene is possibly TRBD2 (6 bases). The CDR3 sequence is 15 residues long. In germline, CDR1 is DFQATT, CDR2 SNEGSKA (reference sequence). V lost 0 bases, J lost 5 bases, and 15 bases lay in between. Here the CDR3 reads CSAREGRTRGDTQYF. CDR3 nucleotides: TGCAGTGCTAGAGAAGGGAGGACGAGGGGAGATACGCAGTATTTT.

This clonotype was seen only a few times. The chain couples TRBV7-2 to TRBJ2-1; 9 bases agree with TRBD2. Germline assignment: CDR1 SGHTA and CDR2 FQGNSA. V lost 3 bases and J lost 6; bases outside the gene matches: 6. This CDR3 has 15 residues. CDR3 nucleotide sequence: TGTGCCAGCAGCTTTTCCCTAGCGGGGTTCAATGAGCAGTTCTTC. This codes for CASSFSLAGFNEQFF.

Many counts were recorded for this clonotype. The chain combines TRBV7-2 with TRBJ1-2, with 7 bases lining up with TRBD1. The junction had 5 bases not matched to a gene; V was cut back by 5 bases and J by 5 bases. The germline V gene encodes CDR1 SGHTA and CDR2 FQGNSA. This CDR3 comprises 13 residues. In DNA form, the CDR3 reads TGTGCCAGCAGCAGGCAGGGGGAGTATGGCTACACCTTC. Its protein product is CASSRQGEYGYTF.

The chain uses TRBV5-5 and TRBJ2-1; TRBD2 agrees at 8 bases. This CDR3 region has 15 residues. Germline V gives CDR1 SGHKS, CDR2 YYEKEE (reference sequence). Trimming took 4 bases from V and 5 from J; bases not matched to a gene: 8. CDR3 region: CASSLPSGSNNEQFF. The CDR3 region has the DNA TGTGCCAGCAGCCTCCCAAGCGGGAGCAACAATGAGCAGTTCTTC.

There are many counts of this clonotype. The chain uses TRBV5-8 and TRBJ2-2, with D possibly being TRBD1 (5 bases). Between the trimmed V and J ends, which lost 9 bases and 6 bases, there was a span of 18 bases. The CDR3 is 14 amino acids. The V gene's germline CDR1 is SGHTS and CDR2 YDEGEE. This CDR3 reads CAIKTEMSSGELFF. CDR3 in DNA: TGTGCCATAAAGACAGAAATGTCTTCCGGGGAGCTGTTTTTT.

This clonotype was counted many times. The V gene is TRBV20-1, the J gene TRBJ2-1, with 8 bases lining up with TRBD2. The ends lost 5 bases at V and 11 bases at J; junction bases unmatched: 2. Germline V gene data show CDR1 as DFQATT and CDR2 as SNEGSKA (reference sequence). The CDR3 spans 10 residues. CDR3 protein: CSAREGKQFF. The CDR3 nucleotides read TGCAGTGCTCGGGAGGGGAAGCAGTTCTTC.